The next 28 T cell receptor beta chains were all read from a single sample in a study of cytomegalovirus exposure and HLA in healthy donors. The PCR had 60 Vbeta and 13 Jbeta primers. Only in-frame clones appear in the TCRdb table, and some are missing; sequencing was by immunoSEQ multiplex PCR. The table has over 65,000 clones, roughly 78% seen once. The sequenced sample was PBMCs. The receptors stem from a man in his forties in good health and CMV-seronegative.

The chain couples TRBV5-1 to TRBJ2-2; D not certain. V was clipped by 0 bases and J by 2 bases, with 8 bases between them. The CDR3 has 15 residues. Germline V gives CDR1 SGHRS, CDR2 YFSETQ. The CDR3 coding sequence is TGCGCCAGCAGCTTGGATCCCAGAAACACCGGGGAGCTGTTTTTT. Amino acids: CASSLDPRNTGELFF.

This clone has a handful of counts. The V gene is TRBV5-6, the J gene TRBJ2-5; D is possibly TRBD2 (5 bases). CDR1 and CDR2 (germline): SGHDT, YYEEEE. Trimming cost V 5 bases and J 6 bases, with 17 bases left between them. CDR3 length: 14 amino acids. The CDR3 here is CASRWKLVPQTQYF. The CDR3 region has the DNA TGTGCCAGCAGGTGGAAACTAGTTCCGCAGACCCAGTACTTC.

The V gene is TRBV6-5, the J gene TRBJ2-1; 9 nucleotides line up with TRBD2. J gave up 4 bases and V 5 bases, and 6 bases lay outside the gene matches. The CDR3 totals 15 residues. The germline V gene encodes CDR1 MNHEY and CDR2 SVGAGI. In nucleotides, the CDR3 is TGTGCCAGCAGTCGTAGCGGGGGTTTGTACAATGAGCAGTTCTTC. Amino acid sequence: CASSRSGGLYNEQFF.

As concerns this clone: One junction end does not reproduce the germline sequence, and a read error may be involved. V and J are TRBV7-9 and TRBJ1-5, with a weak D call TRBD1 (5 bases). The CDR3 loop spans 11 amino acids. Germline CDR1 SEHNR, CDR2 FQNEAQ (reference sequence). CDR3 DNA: TGTTCCAGCAGCCTCCAGGGACCCCAGCATTTT. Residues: CSSSLQGPQHF.

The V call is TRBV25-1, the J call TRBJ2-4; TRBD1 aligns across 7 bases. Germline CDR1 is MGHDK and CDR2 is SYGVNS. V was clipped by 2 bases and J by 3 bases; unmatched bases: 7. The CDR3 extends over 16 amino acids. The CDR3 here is CASSEQGGLSKNIQYF. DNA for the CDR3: TGTGCCAGCAGTGAACAAGGGGGCCTAAGCAAAAACATTCAGTACTTC.

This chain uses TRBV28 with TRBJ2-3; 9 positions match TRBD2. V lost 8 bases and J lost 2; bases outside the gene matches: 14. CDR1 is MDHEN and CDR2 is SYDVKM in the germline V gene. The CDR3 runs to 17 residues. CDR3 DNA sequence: TGTGCCAGCCTCTTCGGACTAGCGCCATTCTCCACAGATACGCAGTATTTT. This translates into CASLFGLAPFSTDTQYF.

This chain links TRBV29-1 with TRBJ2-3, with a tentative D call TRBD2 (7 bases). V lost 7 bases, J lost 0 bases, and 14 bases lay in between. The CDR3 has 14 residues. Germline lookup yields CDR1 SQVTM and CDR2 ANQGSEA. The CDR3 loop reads CSGNRGGSTDTQYF. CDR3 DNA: TGCAGCGGCAATAGGGGGGGAAGCACAGATACGCAGTATTTT.

The CDR3 bases are TGTGCCAGCAGCCCGAGTGGACAGGGGGCTTTTTGGAACACTGAAGCTTTCTTT. Encoded protein: CASSPSGQGAFWNTEAFF. The chain couples TRBV7-9 to TRBJ1-1; 11 positions agree with TRBD1. Germline V CDR1 and CDR2: SEHNR, FQNEAQ (reference sequence). J lost 1 base, V lost 5 bases, and 12 bases had no gene match. The CDR3 is made up of 18 amino acids. Full variable domain (remainder filled in from reference TRBV7-9 and TRBJ1-1): DTGVSQNPRHKITKRGQNVTFRCDPISEHNRLYWYRQTLGQGPEFLTYFQNEAQLEKSRLLSDRFSAERPKGSFSTLEIQRTEQGDSAMYLCASSPSGQGAFWNTEAFFGQGTRLTVV.

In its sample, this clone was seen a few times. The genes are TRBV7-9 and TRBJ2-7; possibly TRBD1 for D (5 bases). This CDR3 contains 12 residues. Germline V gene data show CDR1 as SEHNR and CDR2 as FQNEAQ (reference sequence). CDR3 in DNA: TGTTTCAGGAGATTAGGGGCGTACGAGCAGTACTTC. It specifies CFRRLGAYEQYF.

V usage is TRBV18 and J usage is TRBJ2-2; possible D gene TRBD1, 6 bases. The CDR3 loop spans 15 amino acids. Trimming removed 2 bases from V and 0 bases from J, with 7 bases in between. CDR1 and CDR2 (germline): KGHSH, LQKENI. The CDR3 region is CASSPGQPNTGELFF. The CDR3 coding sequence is TGTGCCAGCTCACCAGGACAGCCGAACACCGGGGAGCTGTTTTTT. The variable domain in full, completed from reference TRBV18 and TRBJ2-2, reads NAGVMQNPRHLVRRRGQEARLRCSPMKGHSHVYWYRQLPEEGLKFMVYLQKENIIDESGMPKERFSAEFPKEGPSILRIQQVVRGDSAAYFCASSPGQPNTGELFFGEGSRLTVL.

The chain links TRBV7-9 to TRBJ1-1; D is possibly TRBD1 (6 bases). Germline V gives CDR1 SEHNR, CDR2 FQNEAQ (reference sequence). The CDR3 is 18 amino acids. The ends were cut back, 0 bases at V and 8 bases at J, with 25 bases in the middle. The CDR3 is CASSLAYPTTGTPCEAFF. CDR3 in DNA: TGTGCCAGCAGCTTAGCGTATCCCACGACCGGGACACCGTGCGAAGCTTTCTTT.

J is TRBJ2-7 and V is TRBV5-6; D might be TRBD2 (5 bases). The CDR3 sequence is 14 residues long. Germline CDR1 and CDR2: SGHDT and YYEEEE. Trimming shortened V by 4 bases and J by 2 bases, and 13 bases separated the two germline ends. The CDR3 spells CASSRGLDTYEQYF. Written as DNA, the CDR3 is TGTGCCAGCAGCCGCGGGCTAGATACCTACGAGCAGTACTTC.

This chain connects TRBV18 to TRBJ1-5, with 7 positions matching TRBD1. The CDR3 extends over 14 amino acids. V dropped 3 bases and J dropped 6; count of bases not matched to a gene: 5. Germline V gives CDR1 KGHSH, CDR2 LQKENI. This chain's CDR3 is CASSPTGVGQPQHF. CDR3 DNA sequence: TGTGCCAGCTCACCCACAGGGGTAGGTCAGCCCCAGCATTTT.

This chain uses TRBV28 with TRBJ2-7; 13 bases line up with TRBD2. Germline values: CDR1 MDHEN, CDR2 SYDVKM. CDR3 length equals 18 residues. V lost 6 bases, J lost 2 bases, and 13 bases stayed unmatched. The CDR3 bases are TGTGCCAGCAGCTCAAACCCCGGGACTAGCGGGATAACCTACGAGCAGTACTTC. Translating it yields CASSSNPGTSGITYEQYF.

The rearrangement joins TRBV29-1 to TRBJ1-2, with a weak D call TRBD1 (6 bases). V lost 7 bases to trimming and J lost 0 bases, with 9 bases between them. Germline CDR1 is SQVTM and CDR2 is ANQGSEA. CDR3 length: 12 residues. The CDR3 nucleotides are TGCAGCGCAGGACAGTCTAACTATGGCTACACCTTC. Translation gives CSAGQSNYGYTF. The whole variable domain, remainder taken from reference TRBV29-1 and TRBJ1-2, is SAVISQKPSRDICQRGTSLTIQCQVDSQVTMMFWYRQQPGQSLTLIATANQGSEATYESGFVIDKFPISRPNLTFSTLTVSNMSPEDSSIYLCSAGQSNYGYTFGSGTRLTVV.

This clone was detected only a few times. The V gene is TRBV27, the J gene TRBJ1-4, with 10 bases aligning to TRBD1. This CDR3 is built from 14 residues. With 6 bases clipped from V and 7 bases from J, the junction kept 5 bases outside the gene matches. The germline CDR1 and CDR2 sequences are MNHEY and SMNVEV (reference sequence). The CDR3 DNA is TGTGCCAGCAGCCTCGGGACAGGGGCTGAAAAACTGTTTTTT. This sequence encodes CASSLGTGAEKLFF.

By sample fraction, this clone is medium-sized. CDR3 nucleotides: TGTGCCAGCAGCTTTGGGACAGGGGCCGGGGAGCTGTTTTTT. This encodes CASSFGTGAGELFF. The chain couples TRBV5-6 to TRBJ2-2; 10 bases are shared with TRBD1. Germline CDR1 and CDR2: SGHDT and YYEEEE. The CDR3 is 14 amino acids. Trimming took 2 bases from V and 6 from J; bases not matched to a gene: 1.

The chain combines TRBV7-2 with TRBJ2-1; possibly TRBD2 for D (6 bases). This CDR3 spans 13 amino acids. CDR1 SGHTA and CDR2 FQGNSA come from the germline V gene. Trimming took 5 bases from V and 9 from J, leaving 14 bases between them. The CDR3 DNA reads TGTGCCAGCAGCGCGGAGGGTTACTCTGAGCAGTTCTTC. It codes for CASSAEGYSEQFF.

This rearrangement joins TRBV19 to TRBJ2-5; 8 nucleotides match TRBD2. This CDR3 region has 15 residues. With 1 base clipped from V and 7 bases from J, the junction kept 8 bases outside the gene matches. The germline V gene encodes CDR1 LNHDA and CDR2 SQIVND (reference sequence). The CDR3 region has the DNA TGTGCCAGTAGTATAGTCTCGGACGGGGGGGGGACCCAGTACTTC. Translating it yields CASSIVSDGGGTQYF.

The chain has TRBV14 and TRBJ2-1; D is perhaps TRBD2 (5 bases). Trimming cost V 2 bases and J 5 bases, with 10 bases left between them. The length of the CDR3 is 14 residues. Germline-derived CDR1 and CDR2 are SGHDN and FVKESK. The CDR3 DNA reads TGTGCCAGCAGCCAAAGCGGCCCTCACAATGAGCAGTTCTTC. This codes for CASSQSGPHNEQFF. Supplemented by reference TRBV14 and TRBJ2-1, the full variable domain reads EAGVTQFPSHSVIEKGQTVTLRCDPISGHDNLYWYRRVMGKEIKFLLHFVKESKQDESGMPNNRFLAERTGGTYSTLKVQPAELEDSGVYFCASSQSGPHNEQFFGPGTRLTVL.

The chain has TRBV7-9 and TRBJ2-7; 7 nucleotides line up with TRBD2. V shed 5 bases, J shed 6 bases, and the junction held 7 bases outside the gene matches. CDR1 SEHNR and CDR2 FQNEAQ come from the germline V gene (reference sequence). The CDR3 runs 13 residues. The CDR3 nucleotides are TGTGCCAGCAGCCGGATGACTAGCTTCGAGCAGTACTTC. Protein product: CASSRMTSFEQYF.

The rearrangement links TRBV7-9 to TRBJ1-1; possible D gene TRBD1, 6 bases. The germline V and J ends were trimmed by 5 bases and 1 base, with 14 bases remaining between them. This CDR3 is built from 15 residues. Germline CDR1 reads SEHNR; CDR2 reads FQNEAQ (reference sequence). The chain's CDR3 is CASSDQGSRNTEAFF. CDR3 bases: TGTGCCAGCAGCGATCAGGGGTCCAGGAACACTGAAGCTTTCTTT.

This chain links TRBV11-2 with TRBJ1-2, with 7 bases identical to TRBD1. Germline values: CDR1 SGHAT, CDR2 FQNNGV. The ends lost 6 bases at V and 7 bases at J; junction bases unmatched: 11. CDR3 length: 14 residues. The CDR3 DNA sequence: TGTGCCAGCAGACTCTCAGGGGCAGGGGGTGGCTACACCTTC. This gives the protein CASRLSGAGGGYTF.

CDR3 DNA sequence: TGTGCCAGCAGCTTAGAAGCGGGCTACGAGCAGTACTTC. This encodes CASSLEAGYEQYF. The chain joins TRBV13 to TRBJ2-7; possibly TRBD2 for D (6 bases). The CDR3 has 13 amino acids. CDR1 is PRHDT and CDR2 is FYEKMQ in the germline V gene (reference sequence). V dropped 1 base and J dropped 3 bases, with 7 bases sitting between them.

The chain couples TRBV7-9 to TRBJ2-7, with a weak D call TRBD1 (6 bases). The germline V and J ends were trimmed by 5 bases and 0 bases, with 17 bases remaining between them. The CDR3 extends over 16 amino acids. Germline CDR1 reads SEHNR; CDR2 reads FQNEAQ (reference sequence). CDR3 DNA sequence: TGTGCCAGCAGCCGAAACGACAGGACGAGCTCCTACGAGCAGTACTTC. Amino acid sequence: CASSRNDRTSSYEQYF.

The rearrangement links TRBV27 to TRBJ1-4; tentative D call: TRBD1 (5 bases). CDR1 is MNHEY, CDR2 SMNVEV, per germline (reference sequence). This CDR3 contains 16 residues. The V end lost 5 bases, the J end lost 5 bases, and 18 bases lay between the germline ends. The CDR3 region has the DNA TGTGCCAGCAGTCCGAACTTAGGGGAGGGGAATGAAAAACTGTTTTTT. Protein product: CASSPNLGEGNEKLFF.

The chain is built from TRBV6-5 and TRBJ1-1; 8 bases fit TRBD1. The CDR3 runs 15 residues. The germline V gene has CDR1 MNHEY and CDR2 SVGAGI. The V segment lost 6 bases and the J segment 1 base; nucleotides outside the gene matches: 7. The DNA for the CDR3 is TGTGCCAGCAGAGGGACAGGAGAAGGGAACACTGAAGCTTTCTTT. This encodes CASRGTGEGNTEAFF.

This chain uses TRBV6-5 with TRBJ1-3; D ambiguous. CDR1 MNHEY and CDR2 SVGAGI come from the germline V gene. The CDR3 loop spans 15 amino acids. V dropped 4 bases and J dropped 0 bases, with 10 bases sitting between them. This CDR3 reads CASSSAGGSGNTIYF. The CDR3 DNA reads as TGTGCCAGCAGTTCAGCGGGAGGCTCTGGAAACACCATATATTTT.